Detailed here is one TCR beta chain. Antigen unknown. V lost 4 bases to trimming and J lost 4 bases; unmatched junction nucleotides: 8. The germline V gene encodes CDR1 ENHRY and CDR2 SYGVKD. The CDR3 totals 16 residues. The data were obtained in a study of T cells in localized non-small cell lung cancer. Points from the study as a whole: Overall survival was longer when the density of T cells in the blood was higher. The greatest T cell clonality was found in uninvolved adjacent lung (higher than in tumor).

The protocol was immunoSEQ multiplex PCR, while the TCRdb copy is restricted to in-frame clones and leaves out a portion. The repertoire holds 53,000 or so clones, with just over 90% as singletons. The source of this sequence is a man between 40 and 75 years old with stage I lung adenocarcinoma. The rearrangement joins TRBV10-3 to TRBJ2-7, with 12 bases aligning to TRBD1. The material was peripheral blood, obtained before any cancer treatment. The CDR3 here is CAISAIRDRGLYEQYF. Written as DNA, the CDR3 is TGTGCCATCAGTGCGATCCGGGACAGGGGGCTATACGAGCAGTACTTC.